This T cell receptor (beta chain) was recorded in a study of PD-1 blockade in classical Hodgkin lymphoma. Background on the study: Intravenous delivery of nivolumab at 3 mg/kg to patients occurred every 2 weeks.

Exposure to brentuximab vedotin varied, and each patient had relapsed following autologous stem cell transplantation. TCRdb's table, derived via immunoSEQ multiplex PCR, lists solely in-frame clones and lacks some. The profile shows 20,000 to 25,000 clones, 68% of them singletons. Germline loops: CDR1 SGHDT, CDR2 YYEEEE. The CDR3 has 14 residues. Between the trimmed V and J ends, which lost 2 bases and 6 bases, there was a span of 12 bases. The sequence was collected from a human donor with classical Hodgkin lymphoma. The chain combines TRBV5-6 with TRBJ2-4, with unresolved D. The material was peripheral blood mononuclear cells (PBMCs), obtained at baseline. The CDR3 is CASSFIVQPNIQYF. CDR3 DNA sequence: TGTGCCAGCAGCTTTATTGTGCAGCCAAACATTCAGTACTTC.